The present TCR beta chain was sequenced within a study of blood T cell repertoires in COVID-19. Study context: Nucleic acid was either cDNA or gDNA, and it came from T cells, B-cell-depleted T cells, or PBMCs.

Assay: immunoSEQ multiplex PCR; the TCRdb copy retains only in-frame clones and omits some. The repertoire consists of over 200,000 clones, with roughly 85% occurring once and the leading ten covering roughly 10%. Everyone who took part was roughly 18 to 89 years old, and they came from 20 to 25 US areas. Participant-reported clinical history was the basis for cohort assignment. Two negative PCRs, clearance, or symptom resolution characterized the recovered Cohort 3 donors. Sequencing used PBMCs or T cells enriched from blood (not recorded which). This TCR derives from a man aged 25-40 years who had recovered from COVID-19.

The CDR3 coding sequence is TGCGCCAGCAGCGGGGGACTAAACACCGGGGAGCTGTTTTTT. This gives the protein CASSGGLNTGELFF. The chain employs TRBV5-1 and TRBJ2-2; TRBD2 aligns across 7 bases. This CDR3 is built from 14 residues. The junction had 2 bases not matched to a gene; V was cut back by 4 bases and J by 2 bases. Germline V CDR1 and CDR2: SGHRS, YFSETQ.